Following are 4 T cell receptor beta chains from one sample sequenced in a study of cytomegalovirus exposure and HLA in healthy donors. The PCR ran on 60 Vbeta and 13 Jbeta primers. Data came from immunoSEQ multiplex PCR; TCRdb stores just in-frame clones and leaves some out. Of 84,000 or so clones listed, less than 80% were seen once; the top ten hold 1.4%. Sequences were obtained from PBMCs. The receptors come from a male donor in good health and CMV-seronegative.

The J gene is TRBJ2-3, the V gene TRBV4-3, with TRBD2 identical over 16 bases. From germline, CDR1 is LGHNA and CDR2 YSLEER. The CDR3 has 17 amino acids. V shed 4 bases, J shed 8 bases, and the junction held 9 bases outside the gene matches. DNA for the CDR3: TGCGCCAGCAGCCCTAGAGGGACTAGCGGGGGGGGGAGTACGCAGTATTTT. Translation gives CASSPRGTSGGGSTQYF.

The V gene is TRBV7-2, the J gene TRBJ2-7; D is ambiguous. Trimming shortened V by 6 bases and J by 4 bases, and 7 bases separated the two germline ends. From germline, CDR1 is SGHTA and CDR2 FQGNSA. The CDR3 contains 11 residues. Here the CDR3 reads CASSQRYEQYF. Here the CDR3 DNA reads TGTGCCAGCAGTCAGAGGTACGAGCAGTACTTC.

V is TRBV7-3 and J is TRBJ1-1; D is ambiguous. The CDR3 has 13 amino acids. Looked up from germline, CDR1 is SGHTA and CDR2 is FQGTGA. Trimming left V 1 base short and J 6 bases short, with 9 bases between. DNA of the CDR3: TGTGCCAGCAGCTTAAGGGCAGAATCTGAAGCTTTCTTT. As protein: CASSLRAESEAFF. Filled out from reference TRBV7-3 and TRBJ1-1, the complete variable domain reads GAGVSQTPSNKVTEKGKYVELRCDPISGHTALYWYRQSLGQGPEFLIYFQGTGAADDSGLPNDRFFAVRPEGSVSTLKIQRTERGDSAVYLCASSLRAESEAFFGQGTRLTVV.

This clone was counted between two and nine times. This chain connects TRBV28 to TRBJ1-2; possibly TRBD1 for D (5 bases). Germline values: CDR1 MDHEN, CDR2 SYDVKM. V was shortened by 2 bases and J by 8 bases, with 9 bases between the two germline ends. CDR3 length: 12 amino acids. CDR3 sequence reads: CASSLIWGGYTF. In nucleotides, the CDR3 is TGTGCCAGCAGTTTAATTTGGGGCGGCTACACCTTC.